This T cell receptor beta chain derives from a study of cytomegalovirus exposure and HLA in healthy donors. Per germline, CDR1 SGHVS and CDR2 FQNEAQ. The V and J ends lost 1 base and 10 bases respectively, with 14 bases between them. The CDR3 contains 15 residues. Primers: 60 Vbeta forward and 13 Jbeta reverse. The table came from immunoSEQ multiplex PCR; TCRdb's copy has only in-frame clones and leaves some out. The table lists 150,000 to 200,000 clones, roughly 79% of them singletons, with about 1.9% in the top ten. The sequence came from a woman younger than 45 in good health and CMV-seropositive. Sequencing was done on a sample of PBMCs. J is TRBJ1-6 and V is TRBV7-8, with D maybe TRBD1 (5 bases). CDR3 nucleotide sequence: TGTGCCAGCAGCTTAGAGGCAGGGAATCGCTCACCCCTCCACTTT. Translated, it gives CASSLEAGNRSPLHF.